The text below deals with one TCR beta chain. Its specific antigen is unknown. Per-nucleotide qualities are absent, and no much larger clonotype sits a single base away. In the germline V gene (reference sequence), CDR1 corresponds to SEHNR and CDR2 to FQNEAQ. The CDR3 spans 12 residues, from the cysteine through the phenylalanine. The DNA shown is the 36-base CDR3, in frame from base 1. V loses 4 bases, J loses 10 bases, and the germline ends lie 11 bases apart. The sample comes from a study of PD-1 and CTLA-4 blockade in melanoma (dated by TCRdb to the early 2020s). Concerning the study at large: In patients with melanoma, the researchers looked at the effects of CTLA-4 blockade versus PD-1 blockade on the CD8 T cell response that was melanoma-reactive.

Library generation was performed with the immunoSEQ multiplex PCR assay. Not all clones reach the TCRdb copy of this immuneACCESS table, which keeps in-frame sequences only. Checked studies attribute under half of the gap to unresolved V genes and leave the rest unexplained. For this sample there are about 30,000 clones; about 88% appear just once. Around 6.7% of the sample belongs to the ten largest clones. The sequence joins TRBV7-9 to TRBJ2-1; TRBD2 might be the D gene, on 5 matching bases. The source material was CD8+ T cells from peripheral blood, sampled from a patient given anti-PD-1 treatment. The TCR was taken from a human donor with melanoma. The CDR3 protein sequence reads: CASSSEGGEQFF. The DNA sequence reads TGTGCCAGCAGCTCTGAGGGCGGAGAGCAGTTCTTC.